This T cell receptor beta chain was sequenced in a study of T cell repertoires in cytomegalovirus infection. Study context: Evidence of both CMV infection and a matching HLA type came from public TCR beta signatures.

One entry per CDR3 protein, called by TCRdb with MiXCR from the reads. The data contain nearly 650,000 distinct CDR3 sequences, 24% of them singletons. The CDR3 sequence is 10 residues long. CDR1 and CDR2 from the germline V gene are MRHNA and SNTAGT. V was trimmed by 6 bases and J by 9 bases, leaving 9 bases between them. The source is a human donor in good health (CMV status not recorded). Some clones in this sample may be carry-over from other donors' samples. The chain recombines TRBV6-4 with TRBJ2-7; D is unresolved. Sequencing was performed on CD8+ T cells from PBMCs. This CDR3 is CASRTAGQYV. CDR3 nucleotides: TGTGCCAGCAGAACAGCCGGGCAGTACGTC.